The next 26 T cell receptor beta chains were all read from a single sample in a study of a mutant IDH1 vaccine in newly diagnosed glioma (dated by TCRdb to the early 2020s). No antigen is known for these receptors. The library was generated by the immunoSEQ multiplex PCR assay. Entries here come from immuneACCESS through TCRdb and include only in-frame sequences with V and J called. Some clones fail to appear in such tables; in the studies checked, an unresolved V gene covers under half of the shortfall, and the cause of the remainder is unknown. Recorded for this sample are 40,000 to 45,000 clones; 82% of them occurred a single time. The biggest ten clones account for roughly a sixth of the sample. The time point label for this specimen denotes: week 47, end of study. Each vaccine dose, consisting of 300 ug of a 20-mer mutant IDH1 peptide in Montanide, was administered subcutaneously with topical imiquimod.

Sample: PBMCs, taken from a glioma patient whose treatment included an IDH1 peptide vaccine. All receptors derive from a man between 18 and 29 years old with glioma. Some clones in this sample may be carry-over from other donors' samples.

This clone was detected only once. The V call is TRBV7-9, the J call TRBJ2-3; 12 bases map to TRBD1. The CDR3 runs to 15 residues. The V and J ends lost 10 bases and 4 bases, in that order; junction bases with no gene match: 9. The germline V gene has CDR1 SEHNR and CDR2 FQNEAQ (reference sequence). The DNA of the CDR3 is TGTGCCACCAGGACAGGGACAGGGGGCGCAGATACGCAGTATTTT. Protein: CATRTGTGGADTQYF.

V usage is TRBV2 and J usage is TRBJ1-1; TRBD1 agrees at 7 bases. In germline, CDR1 is SNHLY, CDR2 FYNNEI. This CDR3 contains 13 residues. Trimming at V came to 2 bases and at J to 8 bases, leaving 5 bases not matched to a gene. CDR3 in DNA: TGTGCCAGCAGTGAATACAGGGGTCCCGAAGCTTTCTTT. It translates to CASSEYRGPEAFF.

V usage is TRBV5-6 and J usage is TRBJ1-5; D remains ambiguous. The germline V gene has CDR1 SGHDT and CDR2 YYEEEE. The CDR3 runs 13 residues. The V end lost 2 bases, the J end lost 3 bases, and 6 bases lay between the germline ends. The chain's CDR3 is CASSLAANQPQHF. The CDR3 DNA reads TGTGCCAGCAGCTTAGCAGCCAATCAGCCCCAGCATTTT.

V is TRBV7-2 and J is TRBJ1-6, with D possibly being TRBD1 (6 bases). This CDR3 comprises 18 residues. Trimming cost V 4 bases and J 5 bases, with 21 bases left between them. Germline assignment: CDR1 SGHTA and CDR2 FQGNSA. The CDR3 spells CASSSRNRAESHNSPLHF. CDR3 nucleotides: TGTGCCAGCAGCTCACGGAACAGGGCCGAATCGCATAATTCACCCCTCCACTTT.

The chain uses TRBV4-1 and TRBJ1-5; D perhaps matches TRBD1 (5 bases). The CDR3 consists of 16 residues. CDR1 and CDR2 from the germline V gene are MGHRA and YSYEKL. Trimming took off 4 bases at V and 1 base at J, with 14 bases between the two ends. The CDR3 here is CASSPRGPGSNQPQHF. The CDR3 coding sequence is TGCGCCAGCAGCCCGCGCGGACCAGGGAGCAATCAGCCCCAGCATTTT.

V and J are TRBV13 and TRBJ1-2; a weak D match, TRBD1 (6 bases). Trimming removed 2 bases at V and 2 bases at J, with 12 bases between. The length of the CDR3 is 15 residues. Germline V lookup: CDR1 PRHDT, CDR2 FYEKMQ (reference sequence). CDR3 sequence (DNA): TGTGCCAGCAGCTTACGGAACAGGGTGAACTATGGCTACACCTTC. Translated, it gives CASSLRNRVNYGYTF.

This chain joins TRBV6-5 and TRBJ2-7, with a possible D match to TRBD2 (7 bases). This CDR3 contains 15 residues. Germline V CDR1 and CDR2: MNHEY, SVGAGI. V gave up 2 bases and J gave up 2 bases, with 13 bases separating them. The CDR3 here is CASSYGRGGAYEQYF. The CDR3 nucleotides are TGTGCCAGCAGTTACGGTAGGGGGGGGGCCTACGAGCAGTACTTC.

The rearrangement uses TRBV18 and TRBJ2-7; D is perhaps TRBD2 (5 bases). V dropped 3 bases and J dropped 6 bases, with 12 bases sitting between them. The germline gives CDR1 KGHSH, CDR2 LQKENI. The CDR3 extends over 13 amino acids. The CDR3 is CASSPAGGREQYF. CDR3 DNA sequence: TGTGCCAGCTCACCGGCGGGCGGACGCGAGCAGTACTTC.

This chain joins TRBV4-1 and TRBJ1-1; D call uncertain. Germline lookup yields CDR1 MGHRA and CDR2 YSYEKL. Trimming took off 0 bases at V and 5 bases at J, with 7 bases between the two ends. This CDR3 contains 13 residues. For the CDR3, the DNA is TGCGCCAGCAGCCAAGATGAGGGAACTGAAGCTTTCTTT. Amino acids: CASSQDEGTEAFF.

This chain joins TRBV14 and TRBJ2-7, with TRBD1 matching 10 bases. CDR1 and CDR2 (germline): SGHDN, FVKESK. V gave up 4 bases and J gave up 1 base; unmatched junction bases: 1. This CDR3 is built from 14 residues. The CDR3 here is CASSRTGGSYEQYF. CDR3 DNA: TGTGCCAGCAGCCGGACAGGGGGGTCCTACGAGCAGTACTTC.

The chain links TRBV30 to TRBJ1-1; D gene uncertain. The CDR3 consists of 11 residues. CDR1 is GTSNPN and CDR2 is SVGIG in the germline V gene (reference sequence). V lost 2 bases to trimming and J lost 12 bases, with 13 bases between them. This CDR3 reads CAWSPSRTPFF. CDR3 DNA sequence: TGTGCCTGGAGTCCTTCCCGGACCCCTTTCTTT.

This clone has only a few counts. The chain has TRBV7-3 and TRBJ1-1, with D perhaps TRBD1 (5 bases). The CDR3 consists of 14 residues. Germline assignment: CDR1 SGHTA and CDR2 FQGTGA. Deletions cut 3 bases from V and 0 bases from J, with 8 bases between. The CDR3 DNA reads TGTGCCAGCAGCTTGGGGGGGATGAACACTGAAGCTTTCTTT. Protein product: CASSLGGMNTEAFF.

This CDR3 reads CASSTIRGSGANVLTF. DNA of the CDR3: TGTGCCAGCTCGACTATCAGAGGAAGCGGGGCCAACGTCCTGACTTTC. The chain carries TRBV18 and TRBJ2-6, with a possible D match to TRBD2 (5 bases). Germline assignment: CDR1 KGHSH and CDR2 LQKENI. V dropped 6 bases and J dropped 4 bases, with 16 bases sitting between them. The CDR3 extends over 16 amino acids. Supplemented by reference TRBV18 and TRBJ2-6, the full variable domain reads NAGVMQNPRHLVRRRGQEARLRCSPMKGHSHVYWYRQLPEEGLKFMVYLQKENIIDESGMPKERFSAEFPKEGPSILRIQQVVRGDSAAYFCASSTIRGSGANVLTFGAGSRLTVL.

Remarks on this clone: A junction boundary mismatches the germline segment, possibly from a read error. The chain recombines TRBV2 with TRBJ1-5, with D maybe TRBD1 (5 bases). Germline loops: CDR1 SNHLY, CDR2 FYNNEI. The CDR3 is made up of 14 amino acids. The CDR3 sequence: CASSYDSGNQPRHF. The CDR3 DNA is TGTGCCAGCAGCTACGACAGTGGCAATCAGCCCCGGCATTTT.

Points on this clone: A read error may produce the germline difference seen at one junction end. The J gene is TRBJ1-3, the V gene TRBV6-6; possible D gene TRBD1, 5 bases. Germline assignment: CDR1 MNHNY and CDR2 SVGAGI (reference sequence). The CDR3 is 13 amino acids. The CDR3 nucleotides are TGTGGCAGCAAGTGGCAGGGACGAAACACCATATATTTT. Residues: CGSKWQGRNTIYF.

V usage is TRBV27 and J usage is TRBJ1-1; the match to TRBD1 covers 8 bases. Germline CDR1 and CDR2: MNHEY and SMNVEV (reference sequence). The CDR3 has 12 residues. The junction had 4 bases not matched to a gene; V was cut back by 5 bases and J by 8 bases. In nucleotides, the CDR3 is TGTGCCAGCAGTCCCCGGACAGGGGAAGCTTTCTTT. This codes for CASSPRTGEAFF.

The chain has TRBV7-9 and TRBJ1-1; TRBD1 is a possible D gene (6 bases). CDR1 is SEHNR, CDR2 FQNEAQ, per germline (reference sequence). The CDR3 consists of 15 residues. Trimming took 5 bases from V and 6 from J, leaving 19 bases between them. CDR3 sequence reads: CASSQRGGGLPEAFF. CDR3 DNA sequence: TGTGCCAGCAGCCAGAGGGGTGGGGGGCTGCCTGAAGCTTTCTTT.

The V gene is TRBV11-2, the J gene TRBJ2-5, with D unclear. Germline V CDR1 and CDR2: SGHAT, FQNNGV. V lost 0 bases to trimming and J lost 4 bases, with 12 bases between them. CDR3 length equals 15 residues. CDR3 in amino acids: CASSLDLGRRETQYF. The CDR3 DNA is TGTGCCAGCAGCTTAGATCTTGGCCGACGAGAGACCCAGTACTTC.

This rearrangement joins TRBV5-1 to TRBJ2-2, with TRBD2 matching 13 bases. This CDR3 is 17 amino acids long. The trim removed 3 bases at V and 4 bases at J, leaving 6 bases unmatched. Per the germline V gene, CDR1 is SGHRS and CDR2 is YFSETQ. The CDR3 DNA reads TGCGCCAGCAGCTCGTCGGGACTAGCGGGACTCACCGGGGAGCTGTTTTTT. Protein product: CASSSSGLAGLTGELFF. The entire variable domain, with the rest obtained from reference TRBV5-1 and TRBJ2-2, is as follows: KAGVTQTPRYLIKTRGQQVTLSCSPISGHRSVSWYQQTPGQGLQFLFEYFSETQRNKGNFPGRFSGRQFSNSRSEMNVSTLELGDSALYLCASSSSGLAGLTGELFFGEGSRLTVL.

The rearrangement links TRBV5-1 to TRBJ1-4; TRBD1 matches 7 bases. This CDR3 is 18 amino acids long. CDR1 and CDR2 (germline): SGHRS, YFSETQ. Trimming took 1 base from V and 4 from J; bases not matched to a gene: 13. The chain's CDR3 is CASSLRGQSQVSNEKLFF. The CDR3 region has the DNA TGCGCCAGCAGCTTGAGGGGACAGTCACAAGTTAGTAATGAAAAACTGTTTTTT.

The table lists this clone with a few counts. The gene calls are TRBV4-1 and TRBJ1-4, with 8 bases aligning to TRBD1. Per germline, CDR1 MGHRA and CDR2 YSYEKL. V shed 5 bases, J shed 6 bases, and the junction held 5 bases outside the gene matches. The CDR3 covers 14 residues. The CDR3: CASSFGQGDEKLFF. As DNA, the CDR3 is TGCGCCAGCAGCTTCGGACAGGGTGATGAAAAACTGTTTTTT.

The chain is built from TRBV4-3 and TRBJ2-2; D is unresolved. Germline assignment: CDR1 LGHNA and CDR2 YSLEER. The CDR3 is 14 amino acids. V was clipped by 0 bases and J by 4 bases, with 6 bases between them. The CDR3 loop is CASSQEERTGELFF. The CDR3 DNA reads TGCGCCAGCAGCCAAGAGGAACGCACCGGGGAGCTGTTTTTT.

The V gene is TRBV19, the J gene TRBJ2-6, with D perhaps given as TRBD1 or TRBD2 (5 bases each). This CDR3 contains 15 residues. Trimming shortened V by 5 bases and J by 4 bases, and 12 bases separated the two germline ends. Germline-derived CDR1 and CDR2 are LNHDA and SQIVND (reference sequence). CDR3 nucleotide sequence: TGTGCCAGTAGTTTGGTGTGGGGGGGGGCCAACGTCCTGACTTTC. Residues: CASSLVWGGANVLTF.

V gene TRBV5-1 combines with J gene TRBJ2-3; 10 bases map to TRBD2. V lost 0 bases, J lost 5 bases, and 9 bases stayed unmatched. Germline V gene sequence: CDR1 SGHRS, CDR2 YFSETQ. The CDR3 is 17 residues long. In DNA, the CDR3 is TGCGCCAGCAGCTTGGGTCTAGCGGGGGTGAGGGGAGATACGCAGTATTTT. This gives the protein CASSLGLAGVRGDTQYF.

This sequence joins TRBV18 and TRBJ2-1, with 15 bases aligning to TRBD2. The CDR3 sequence is 15 residues long. From germline, CDR1 is KGHSH and CDR2 LQKENI. Trimming cost V 5 bases and J 7 bases; bases outside gene matches: 3. In nucleotides, the CDR3 is TGTGCCAGCTCAGGACTAGCGGGGGGGCGTAATGAGCAGTTCTTC. Translating it yields CASSGLAGGRNEQFF.

J is TRBJ2-3 and V is TRBV5-1; 9 bases are shared with TRBD2. The CDR3 extends over 14 amino acids. The ends lost 0 bases at V and 10 bases at J; junction bases unmatched: 6. Germline assignment: CDR1 SGHRS and CDR2 YFSETQ. Here the CDR3 reads CASSLEAGGPPQYF. Written as DNA, the CDR3 is TGCGCCAGCAGCTTGGAAGCGGGGGGCCCCCCGCAGTATTTT.